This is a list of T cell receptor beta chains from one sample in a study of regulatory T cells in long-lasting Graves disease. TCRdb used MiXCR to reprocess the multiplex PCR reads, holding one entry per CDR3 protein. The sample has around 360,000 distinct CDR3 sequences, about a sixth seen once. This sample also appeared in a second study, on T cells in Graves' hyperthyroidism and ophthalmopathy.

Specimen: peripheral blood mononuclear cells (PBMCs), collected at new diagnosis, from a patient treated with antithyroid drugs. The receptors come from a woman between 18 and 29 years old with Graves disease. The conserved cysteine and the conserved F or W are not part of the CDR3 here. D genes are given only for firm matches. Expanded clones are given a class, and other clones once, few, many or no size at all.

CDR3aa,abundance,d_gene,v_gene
ASNQNPRTFSSYNEQF,many,.,TRBV28
ASRSGHQETQY,few,.,TRBV12-3/TRBV12-4
AIQGLGGDTQY,few,.,TRBV7-9
SASRLAEPTDTQY,many,TRBD2,TRBV20-1
ASSPSTSGPTDTQY,.,TRBD2,TRBV5-1
ASSEYGRRGPGEQY,many,.,TRBV6-1
ASSIRRGDSNQPQH,.,.,TRBV19
ASSPDRGRVETQY,.,TRBD1,TRBV4-1
SAGIAGASYNEQF,once,TRBD2,TRBV20-1
ASSIQETQY,many,.,TRBV5-1
ASSSSGTTSYEQY,few,.,TRBV28
ASSSTISNQPQH,many,.,TRBV12-3/TRBV12-4
ASSPQGSYNEQF,many,.,TRBV3-1
ARGTGLRYGYT,many,TRBD1,TRBV2
ASSFTGQGDSEQY,many,TRBD1,TRBV28
SVATGGRDTQY,many,TRBD1,TRBV29-1
SARSQSGTYNEQF,many,.,TRBV20-1
SADYPLGGLEAF,.,.,TRBV20-1
ASSFSGQLPYEQY,many,.,TRBV12-3/TRBV12-4
ASSAGAVATNEKLF,.,.,TRBV10-2